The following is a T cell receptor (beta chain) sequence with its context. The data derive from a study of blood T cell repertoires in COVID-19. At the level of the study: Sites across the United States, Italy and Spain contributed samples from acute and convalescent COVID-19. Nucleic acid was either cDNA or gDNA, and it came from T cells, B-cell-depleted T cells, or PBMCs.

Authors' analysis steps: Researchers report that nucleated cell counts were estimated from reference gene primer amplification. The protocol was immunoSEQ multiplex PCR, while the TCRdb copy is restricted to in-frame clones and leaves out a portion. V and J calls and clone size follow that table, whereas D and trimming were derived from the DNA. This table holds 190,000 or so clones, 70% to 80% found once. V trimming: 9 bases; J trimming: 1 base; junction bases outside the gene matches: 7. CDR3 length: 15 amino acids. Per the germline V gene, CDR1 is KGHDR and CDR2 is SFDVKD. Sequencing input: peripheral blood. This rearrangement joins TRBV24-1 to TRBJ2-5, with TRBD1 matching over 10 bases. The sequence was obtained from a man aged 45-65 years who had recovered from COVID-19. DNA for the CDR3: TGTGCCACCGCTCCGGGACAGGGGATCCAAGAGACCCAGTACTTC. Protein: CATAPGQGIQETQYF.